This is a list of T cell receptor beta chains from one sample in a study of blood T cell repertoires in COVID-19. Sequencing used immunoSEQ multiplex PCR; TCRdb keeps in-frame clones, though not all of them. This sample has fewer than 450,000 clones, with around 91% found just once. What was sequenced was peripheral blood. Receptor source: a woman between 18 and 30 years old who had recovered from COVID-19. Both conserved end residues are part of each CDR3. D genes are given only for firm matches. Only part of the rows carry a size: once, few, many, or a class if the clone is expanded.

>15|TRBV11-3|TRBJ2-1|.|.
TGTGCCAGCAGCTCCGACTCGAGCTCCTACAATGAGCAGTTCTTC
CASSSDSSSYNEQFF
>13|TRBV4-1|TRBJ2-6|.|few
TGCGCCAGCAGGGGAGCTGGGGCCAACGTCCTGACTTTC
CASRGAGANVLTF
>15|TRBV6-5|TRBJ2-1|.|once
TGTGCCAGCAGTTACTCGGGGGGTTCCTACAATGAGCAGTTCTTC
CASSYSGGSYNEQFF
>14|TRBV5-6|TRBJ2-3|.|.
TGTGCCAGCAGCTTGGTGCTAGGCACAGATACGCAGTATTTT
CASSLVLGTDTQYF
>17|TRBV4-3|TRBJ1-1|TRBD1|.
TGCGCCAGCAGCCAAGATATAGGACAGGGAGGGAACACTGAAGCTTTCTTT
CASSQDIGQGGNTEAFF
>14|TRBV7-7|TRBJ2-1|.|.
TGTGCCAGCAGCCTCGGGGGATGGTTCGATGAGCAGTTCTTC
CASSLGGWFDEQFF
>16|TRBV3-1/TRBV3-2|TRBJ2-1|.|.
TGTGCCAGCAGCCAAAGGAGCGGGCCTCCCTACAATGAGCAGTTCTTC
CASSQRSGPPYNEQFF
>14|TRBV10-2|TRBJ1-5|.|.
TGCGCCAGCATGCAGAAGATTACGGGTCAGCCCCAGCATTTT
CASMQKITGQPQHF
>16|TRBV24-1|TRBJ2-3|.|.
TGTGCCACCAGTGAGTCACAGGGACGGAGCACAGATACGCAGTATTTT
CATSESQGRSTDTQYF
>14|TRBV27|TRBJ1-1|.|.
TGTGCCAGCAGTACAAAGAACGTGAACACTGAAGCTTTCTTT
CASSTKNVNTEAFF
>14|TRBV28|TRBJ2-1|.|.
TGTGCCAGCAGTAAGGCAGGGACCTACAATGAGCAGTTCTTC
CASSKAGTYNEQFF
>12|TRBV30|TRBJ2-1|.|.
TGTGCCTGGAGTAAGAGTGCGAATGAGCAGTTCTTC
CAWSKSANEQFF
>16|TRBV9|TRBJ1-3|.|.
TGTGCCAGCAGCGACCAGTTTGGGGGGAGTGGAAACACCATATATTTT
CASSDQFGGSGNTIYF
>18|TRBV12-5|TRBJ1-1|.|.
TGTGCTAGTGGTTTGCCACGGGACACCCAGGCCCCACACTTCGAAGCTTTCTTT
CASGLPRDTQAPHFEAFF
>15|TRBV7-2|TRBJ2-2|.|.
TGTGCCAGCACCCCCGCGGGGAGTGGTACCGGGGAGCTGTTTTTT
CASTPAGSGTGELFF
>16|TRBV7-9|TRBJ1-1|TRBD1|.
TGTGCCAGCAGCTTAGGGTTAAGGACAGGCAACACTGAAGCTTTCTTT
CASSLGLRTGNTEAFF
>12|TRBV6-2/TRBV6-3|TRBJ2-4|TRBD2|.
TGTGCCAGCACCCCCGGGGAGGGCATTCAGTACTTC
CASTPGEGIQYF
>13|TRBV13|TRBJ2-2|TRBD1|.
TGTGCCAGCAAAACACAGGGGGTAAACGAGCTGTTTTTT
CASKTQGVNELFF
>15|TRBV27|TRBJ1-6|TRBD1|.
TGTGCCAGCAGTCCTATGCGACAGGGTGGCTCACCCCTCCACTTT
CASSPMRQGGSPLHF